A selection of T cell receptor beta chains follows, all from one sample in a study of T-cell reconstitution after alpha-beta-depleted transplantation in children. Each CDR3 protein is one row after TCRdb ran MiXCR on the PCR reads. The data contain about 580,000 distinct CDR3 sequences, roughly 27% of them singletons. This sample comprised PBMCs, obtained before TCRalphabeta/CD19-depleted stem cell transplant. The receptors shown here come from a boy under two years old with Wiskott-Aldrich syndrome, due to receive a stem cell transplant. Both conserved end residues are trimmed from each CDR3. Each record gives: J gene, V gene, clone size, CDR3 protein. Rows may omit the clone size; those that give it use once, few, many or a size class.

TRBJ2-7,TRBV10-3,-,AIRLAGDSDEQY
TRBJ2-7,TRBV2,few,ASTRTSGRAYEQY
TRBJ2-7,TRBV11-2,once,ASSLRRDFYEQY
TRBJ2-1,TRBV5-1,many,ASSLEVNNEQF
TRBJ2-7,TRBV5-1,-,ASSFRSGQPVYEQY
TRBJ2-1,TRBV4-2,-,ASSRPRLATFSSYNEQF
TRBJ2-2,TRBV5-1,-,ASSLWGRSHTGELF
TRBJ2-1,TRBV7-9,-,ASSSLAGDDNEQF
TRBJ2-5,TRBV7-6,few,ASSSDREETQY
TRBJ1-1,TRBV6-5,-,ASSYSSQGRTEAF
TRBJ2-5,TRBV5-1,few,ASRAGTEEETQY
TRBJ1-2,TRBV12-3/TRBV12-4,-,ASSLGGSRAYT
TRBJ1-5,TRBV24-1,few,ATSGTGAGLNSLNQPQH
TRBJ2-3,TRBV27,-,ASSLWTTDTQY
TRBJ2-7,TRBV5-1,-,ASKGTGGNEQY
TRBJ2-5,TRBV30,-,AWSVSGAGGETQY
TRBJ2-1,TRBV5-1,few,ASSLDGRGGNEQF
TRBJ2-7,TRBV10-3,few,AISELAPNYEQY
TRBJ2-5,TRBV9,-,ASSGGPLQETQY
TRBJ1-1,TRBV29-1,-,SVEFRAVGTEAF
TRBJ2-7,TRBV10-3,few,AISELDRLANEQY
TRBJ1-3,TRBV20-1,-,SARDRRQGANSIY
TRBJ1-2,TRBV29-1,-,SVPDSPNYGYT
TRBJ2-1,TRBV5-1,-,ASSLVGRSYNEQF
TRBJ1-1,TRBV4-1,few,ASSQVDRAGAEAF
TRBJ2-3,TRBV7-2,-,ASSLEAVGTQY
TRBJ2-1,TRBV4-2,few,ASSSLAGRFEQF
TRBJ2-3,TRBV4-2,-,ASSRVAGVVSDTQY
TRBJ1-1,TRBV20-1,-,SAALLSEAF
TRBJ1-2,TRBV6-1,few,ASTPGAVGYT
TRBJ2-2,TRBV12-3/TRBV12-4,-,ASSLGGQFTGELF
TRBJ1-2,TRBV5-5,few,ASSTGTGIPSMYGYT